This is a list of T cell receptor beta chains from one sample in a study of T cells in Graves' hyperthyroidism and ophthalmopathy. TCRdb passed the multiplex PCR reads through MiXCR, listing each CDR3 protein once. The data contain some 620,000 distinct CDR3 sequences, 15% to 20% of them singletons. The sequenced sample was blood. The origin of the receptors is a woman in her thirties with Graves' hyperthyroidism. Both conserved end residues are part of each CDR3. D genes are given only for firm matches. The size field is filled for only some rows; it gives once, few, many or a size class.

clone size: many; D gene: -; V gene: TRBV6-1; J gene: TRBJ1-5; CDR3 DNA: TGTGCCAGCGGCCCCGGGGGTGGCAATCAGCCCCAGCATTTT; CDR3 protein: CASGPGGGNQPQHF
clone size: many; D gene: -; V gene: TRBV6-1; J gene: TRBJ2-7; CDR3 DNA: TGTGCCAGTTCTAGATCCCCTCCAGCGGGGCAGTACTTC; CDR3 protein: CASSRSPPAGQYF
clone size: few; D gene: -; V gene: TRBV20-1; J gene: TRBJ1-3; CDR3 DNA: TGCAGTGCTAGTGCCCAGGAGCTCTCTGGAAACACCATATATTTT; CDR3 protein: CSASAQELSGNTIYF
clone size: few; D gene: TRBD1; V gene: TRBV6-1; J gene: TRBJ1-1; CDR3 DNA: TGTGCCAGCACTAGAGACAGGGCGCGAAACACTGAAGCTTTCTTT; CDR3 protein: CASTRDRARNTEAFF
clone size: many; D gene: -; V gene: TRBV11-2; J gene: TRBJ1-1; CDR3 DNA: TGTGCCAGCAGCGTGCACAGGGAGCTGTTCACTGAAGCTTTCTTT; CDR3 protein: CASSVHRELFTEAFF
clone size: -; D gene: -; V gene: TRBV29-1; J gene: TRBJ1-2; CDR3 DNA: TGCAGCGTTTACCCCCTAGATGCTAGTGGCTATGGCTACACCTTC; CDR3 protein: CSVYPLDASGYGYTF
clone size: many; D gene: TRBD2; V gene: TRBV12-3/TRBV12-4; J gene: TRBJ2-7; CDR3 DNA: TGTGCCAGCAGTTTAGCCTCCGGGAGGGTGGTGCAGTACTTC; CDR3 protein: CASSLASGRVVQYF
clone size: many; D gene: -; V gene: TRBV5-1; J gene: TRBJ1-2; CDR3 DNA: TGCGCCAGCAGCTTGGCGGGTAGCCATGGCTACACCTTC; CDR3 protein: CASSLAGSHGYTF
clone size: many; D gene: TRBD1; V gene: TRBV11-3; J gene: TRBJ1-1; CDR3 DNA: TGTGCCAGCAGCTTTACAGACAGGGTAGGCACTGAAGCTTTCTTT; CDR3 protein: CASSFTDRVGTEAFF
clone size: few; D gene: TRBD1; V gene: TRBV9; J gene: TRBJ1-4; CDR3 DNA: TGTGCCAGCAGCCCCAGGGACAGTAAGGGGGAAAAACTGTTTTTT; CDR3 protein: CASSPRDSKGEKLFF
clone size: few; D gene: -; V gene: TRBV6-1; J gene: TRBJ1-3; CDR3 DNA: TGTGCCAGTACAGGTCACTCTGGAAACACCATATATTTT; CDR3 protein: CASTGHSGNTIYF
clone size: many; D gene: -; V gene: TRBV28; J gene: TRBJ1-2; CDR3 DNA: TGTGCCAGCAGGTTGGACAGCGGCTACACCTTC; CDR3 protein: CASRLDSGYTF
clone size: many; D gene: -; V gene: TRBV5-5; J gene: TRBJ2-1; CDR3 DNA: TGTGCCAGCACGTTCGGCCATGAGCAGTTCTTC; CDR3 protein: CASTFGHEQFF
clone size: many; D gene: -; V gene: TRBV7-2; J gene: TRBJ2-1; CDR3 DNA: TGTGCCAGCAGCCCCTTCGGGGGAGACCACTACAATGAGCAGTTCTTC; CDR3 protein: CASSPFGGDHYNEQFF
clone size: many; D gene: -; V gene: TRBV2; J gene: TRBJ2-1; CDR3 DNA: TGTGCCAGCAGTGAACGAACCTCCTACAATGAGCAGTTCTTC; CDR3 protein: CASSERTSYNEQFF
clone size: -; D gene: -; V gene: TRBV19; J gene: TRBJ1-5; CDR3 DNA: TGTGCCAGTAGTATTGGCCCGGGAGGGGGAGGCAATCAGCCCCAGCATTTT; CDR3 protein: CASSIGPGGGGNQPQHF
clone size: many; D gene: TRBD2; V gene: TRBV2; J gene: TRBJ2-1; CDR3 DNA: TGTGCGGAGGCGGCTAGCGGGATCTACAATGAGCAGTTCTTC; CDR3 protein: CAEAASGIYNEQFF
clone size: many; D gene: TRBD1; V gene: TRBV30; J gene: TRBJ2-7; CDR3 DNA: TGTGCCTGGAGTAAAGACAGGGGCAACGAGCAGTACTTC; CDR3 protein: CAWSKDRGNEQYF